This T cell receptor (beta chain) was recovered during a study of identifying expanded T cells in peripheral blood. With regard to this clone: The antigen remains undetermined.

Study-level points and caveats: Clone count variance between approximately 2-week samples rose with total template count. Differentially abundant clones: roughly 1.2 between replicates, around 16 at roughly 15 days, 19 to 20 at four.

No infections or other immune events were documented during collection. The data were produced by immunoSEQ multiplex PCR, yet TCRdb's version contains in-frame clones alone and is incomplete. The sample records about 100,000 clones, 80% to 90% being singletons. The specimen sequenced was blood. This receptor was identified in a person between 18 and 75 years old in good health.

CDR3 protein: CASSQSPGSPYTEAFF. Written as DNA, the CDR3 is TGCGCCAGCAGCCAATCCCCAGGATCCCCGTACACTGAAGCTTTCTTT. The gene calls are TRBV4-1 and TRBJ1-1; D unclear. Germline V lookup: CDR1 MGHRA, CDR2 YSYEKL. The CDR3 contains 16 residues. The ends were cut back, 2 bases at V and 3 bases at J, with 16 bases in the middle.